The 8 T cell receptor beta chains below all came from one sample that was sequenced in a study of T-cell reconstitution after alpha-beta-depleted transplantation in children. Molecular barcoding with unique molecular identifiers was used for the TCRbeta library. TCRdb itself ran the PCR reads through MiXCR, one entry per CDR3 protein. The table has about 200,000 distinct CDR3 sequences, roughly 18% seen once. The sequencing here drew on PBMCs, mostly from graft donor cells, taken 360 days after TCRalphabeta/CD19-depleted stem cell transplant. The receptors shown here come from a male patient under 10 years old who had a stem cell transplant for acute lymphoblastic leukemia, so the T cells may come from the graft donor.

The chain carries TRBV29-1 and TRBJ2-7, with TRBD1 as a possible D gene (6 bases). Germline V gene data show CDR1 as SQVTM and CDR2 as ANQGSEA. The CDR3 totals 13 residues. V was shortened by 5 bases and J by 5 bases, with 16 bases between the two germline ends. CDR3 sequence reads: CSVTGKLLHEQYF. In nucleotides, the CDR3 is TGCAGCGTTACAGGGAAATTACTCCACGAGCAGTACTTC.

By share of the sample, this clonotype is medium-sized. The chain combines TRBV20-1 with TRBJ1-6; possibly TRBD1 for D (5 bases). Germline lookup yields CDR1 DFQATT and CDR2 SNEGSKA (reference sequence). Trimming stripped 3 bases from V and 7 bases from J, with 19 bases between. The CDR3 is 16 amino acids. CDR3 nucleotides: TGCAGTGCTAGGGCTCCGGGGGGGGGGAACAATTCACCCCTCCACTTT. Encoded protein: CSARAPGGGNNSPLHF.

The chain has TRBV12-3 or TRBV12-4 and TRBJ2-3; possibly TRBD2 for D (5 bases). Trimming shortened V by 6 bases and J by 2 bases, and 18 bases separated the two germline ends. CDR3 length: 16 amino acids. CDR3 amino acids: CASSRGKHSATDTQYF. CDR3 DNA sequence: TGTGCCAGCAGCCGGGGTAAACATTCGGCCACAGATACGCAGTATTTT.

This rearrangement joins TRBV11-2 to TRBJ2-1; perhaps TRBD1 as D (7 bases). Germline CDR1 is SGHAT and CDR2 is FQNNGV. V was pared by 4 bases and J by 7 bases, with 29 bases between. CDR3 length equals 19 residues. The DNA of the CDR3 is TGTGCCAGCAGCTCAATAGTTAGGGTAGCAGGGGGGTTTCGGAATGAGCAGTTCTTC. The encoded protein is CASSSIVRVAGGFRNEQFF.

This clonotype was counted a few times. This rearrangement joins TRBV9 to TRBJ2-6, with a weak D call TRBD2 (5 bases). CDR1 and CDR2 from the germline V gene are SGDLS and YYNGEE. This CDR3 is built from 16 residues. V lost 2 bases and J lost 4, with 13 bases in between. The CDR3 region is CASSVRGIGGANVLTF. In DNA, the CDR3 is TGTGCCAGCAGCGTGAGAGGGATCGGCGGGGCCAACGTCCTGACTTTC.

V gene TRBV6-5 combines with J gene TRBJ2-6; D is possibly TRBD1 (5 bases). The V gene lost 8 bases and the J gene lost 0 bases, with 17 bases spanning the gap. The CDR3 is 17 amino acids. CDR1 is MNHEY, CDR2 SVGAGI, per germline. CDR3 coding DNA: TGTGCCAGCGGGTTGACAGTTGCCGGCTCTGGGGCCAACGTCCTGACTTTC. This encodes CASGLTVAGSGANVLTF.

The chain combines TRBV6-2 or TRBV6-3 with TRBJ1-5, with D tentatively TRBD1 (5 bases). Trimming removed 6 bases from V and 5 bases from J, with 20 bases in between. The CDR3 sequence is 16 residues long. CDR1 MNHEY and CDR2 SVGEGT come from the germline V gene. The CDR3 spells CASRRRPSGGDQPQHF. The DNA for the CDR3 is TGTGCCAGCAGGAGACGACCTAGCGGAGGGGATCAGCCCCAGCATTTT.

In its sample, this clonotype was seen a few times. The chain joins TRBV10-2 to TRBJ2-7, with 10 positions matching TRBD2. The V gene's germline CDR1 is WSHSY and CDR2 SAAADI. V lost 0 bases and J lost 4; bases outside the gene matches: 6. This CDR3 spans 16 amino acids. The CDR3 spells CASSESAGLARYEQYF. CDR3 DNA sequence: TGCGCCAGCAGTGAGTCAGCGGGACTAGCGAGGTACGAGCAGTACTTC.